This T cell receptor (beta chain) was profiled in a study of cytomegalovirus exposure and HLA in healthy donors. PCR amplification relied on 60 Vbeta primers (plus 13 Jbeta primers). Libraries were prepared by immunoSEQ multiplex PCR; TCRdb keeps only in-frame clonotypes and omits some of them. The data contain around 170,000 clones, around 80% of them seen just once; the ten biggest clones take up 1.5% to 2%. The CDR3 totals 16 residues. In germline, CDR1 is SGHRS, CDR2 YFSETQ. The trim removed 0 bases at V and 6 bases at J, leaving 8 bases unmatched. This receptor was identified in a woman aged 25 to 39 in good health and CMV-seronegative. Sample: PBMCs. The gene calls are TRBV5-1 and TRBJ2-1; 8 nucleotides align to TRBD2. The CDR3 DNA is TGCGCCAGCAGCTTGGGGGGACTCGGGACTAGCAATGAGCAGTTCTTC. Translated, it gives CASSLGGLGTSNEQFF.